Listed below are T cell receptor beta chains from one sample, sequenced in a study of blood T cell repertoires in COVID-19. Repertoires were generated with immunoSEQ multiplex PCR, while TCRdb's copy carries only in-frame clones and drops some. This table has 250,000 or so clones, about nine tenths appearing once. The sample was PBMCs or T cells enriched from blood (not recorded which). The source is a woman under 40 with acute COVID-19. CDR3s include the opening cysteine and the closing phenylalanine or tryptophan. D genes are given only for firm matches.

CDR3: CASSWTSGRINEQFF; DNA: TGTGCCAGCAGCTGGACTAGCGGGAGAATCAATGAGCAGTTCTTC; V: TRBV7-2; J: TRBJ2-1; D: TRBD2
CDR3: CASSFGTSGYNEQFF; DNA: TGTGCCAGCAGTTTCGGGACTAGCGGCTACAATGAGCAGTTCTTC; V: TRBV6-5; J: TRBJ2-1; D: TRBD2
CDR3: CASSLTSGGPLGQFF; DNA: TGTGCCAGCAGTTTAACTAGCGGGGGCCCACTGGGGCAGTTCTTC; V: TRBV6-6; J: TRBJ2-1; D: TRBD2
CDR3: CASSFGTPWIEQFF; DNA: TGTGCCAGCAGCTTCGGGACTCCCTGGATTGAGCAGTTCTTC; V: TRBV11-1; J: TRBJ2-1; D: NA
CDR3: CASSREGEVAYEQYF; DNA: TGTGCCAGCAGCCGAGAAGGGGAGGTAGCCTACGAGCAGTACTTC; V: TRBV11-2; J: TRBJ2-7; D: NA
CDR3: CSVERTGGAYGYTF; DNA: TGCAGCGTTGAACGGACAGGGGGCGCCTATGGCTACACCTTC; V: TRBV29-1; J: TRBJ1-2; D: TRBD1
CDR3: CASSQAAGGPGEQYF; DNA: TGCGCCAGCAGCCAAGCAGCGGGAGGGCCGGGCGAGCAGTACTTC; V: TRBV4-1; J: TRBJ2-7; D: TRBD2
CDR3: CASSSGLAALDEQFF; DNA: TGTGCCAGCAGCTCGGGACTAGCGGCCCTCGATGAGCAGTTCTTC; V: TRBV7-8; J: TRBJ2-1; D: TRBD2
CDR3: CATSESNFNEQFF; DNA: TGTGCCACCAGTGAATCCAACTTCAATGAGCAGTTCTTC; V: TRBV24-1; J: TRBJ2-1; D: NA
CDR3: CASSPQPRSSTDTQYF; DNA: TGTGCCAGCAGCCCCCAACCGAGGTCTAGCACAGATACGCAGTATTTT; V: TRBV7-9; J: TRBJ2-3; D: NA
CDR3: CASSLQGNTIYF; DNA: TGTGCCAGCAGCTTACAAGGAAACACCATATATTTT; V: TRBV7-6; J: TRBJ1-3; D: NA
CDR3: CASSEKEAGTQYF; DNA: TGTGCCAGCAGCGAAAAGGAGGCGGGGACCCAGTACTTC; V: TRBV2; J: TRBJ2-5; D: NA
CDR3: CASSATALYGYTF; DNA: TGTGCCAGCAGCGCGACAGCCCTCTATGGCTACACCTTC; V: TRBV7-9; J: TRBJ1-2; D: NA
CDR3: CASSVAPEGSYEQYF; DNA: TGTGCCAGCAGCGTAGCCCCAGAGGGCTCCTACGAGCAGTACTTC; V: TRBV9; J: TRBJ2-7; D: NA
CDR3: CASSLDSLREIANSPLHF; DNA: TGTGCCAGCAGCTTAGATTCCCTCCGTGAGATCGCTAATTCACCCCTCCACTTT; V: TRBV11-2; J: TRBJ1-6; D: NA
CDR3: CATGRGVNTEAFF; DNA: TGTGCCACGGGGAGGGGGGTGAACACTGAAGCTTTCTTT; V: TRBV12-3/TRBV12-4; J: TRBJ1-1; D: NA
CDR3: CASSPPDSTKNIQYF; DNA: TGTGCCAGCAGTCCCCCGGACAGCACCAAAAACATTCAGTACTTC; V: TRBV28; J: TRBJ2-4; D: NA
CDR3: CASSQEASPGVQYF; DNA: TGCGCCAGCAGCCAAGAGGCCAGCCCAGGGGTTCAGTACTTC; V: TRBV4-3; J: TRBJ2-4; D: NA
CDR3: CASSLTELNTEAFF; DNA: TGTGCCAGCAGTCTGACAGAGTTGAACACTGAAGCTTTCTTT; V: TRBV6-5; J: TRBJ1-1; D: NA
CDR3: CASSPGQGAYEQYF; DNA: TGTGCCAGCAGTCCGGGACAGGGGGCATACGAGCAGTACTTC; V: TRBV27; J: TRBJ2-7; D: TRBD1
CDR3: CASSRQGPTEAFF; DNA: TGTGCCAGCAGTCGACAGGGACCCACTGAAGCTTTCTTT; V: TRBV12-3/TRBV12-4; J: TRBJ1-1; D: TRBD1
CDR3: CASSSAGDSYNEQFF; DNA: TGTGCCAGCAGTTCCGCGGGCGACTCCTACAATGAGCAGTTCTTC; V: TRBV28; J: TRBJ2-1; D: NA
CDR3: CASSSYLTGQGADEQYF; DNA: TGTGCCAGCAGTTCCTATCTAACGGGACAGGGGGCTGACGAGCAGTACTTC; V: TRBV28; J: TRBJ2-7; D: TRBD1
CDR3: CASGSADTQYF; DNA: TGTGCCAGCGGGAGTGCAGATACGCAGTATTTT; V: TRBV7-9; J: TRBJ2-3; D: NA